In its sample, the clone carrying this T cell receptor (beta chain) was seen once. Its target is not known. Looked up from germline, CDR1 is SGHNT and CDR2 is YENEEA. With 5 bases clipped from V and 6 bases from J, the junction kept 4 bases outside the gene matches. CDR3 length: 13 residues. The data stem from a study of cytomegalovirus exposure and HLA in healthy donors. Study-wide points: Some V segments, including TRBV6-2 and TRBV6-3, were excluded as indistinguishable. Cytomegalovirus status was reportedly diagnosed by the classifier with high sensitivity and specificity. Cytomegalovirus association was listed for 150 or so TCR beta chains.

13 Jbeta primers and 60 Vbeta primers were used for the PCR. Sequenced by immunoSEQ multiplex PCR; TCRdb stores in-frame clones only, minus some. The table lists 150,000 to 200,000 clones, roughly 82% of them singletons. This TCR came from a middle-aged man in good health and CMV-seropositive. Material for sequencing was PBMCs. This rearrangement joins TRBV11-3 to TRBJ2-3; 8 bases are shared with TRBD2. CDR3 sequence reads: CASSAGGGDTQYF. The DNA of the CDR3 is TGTGCCAGCAGCGCGGGCGGGGGGGATACGCAGTATTTT.